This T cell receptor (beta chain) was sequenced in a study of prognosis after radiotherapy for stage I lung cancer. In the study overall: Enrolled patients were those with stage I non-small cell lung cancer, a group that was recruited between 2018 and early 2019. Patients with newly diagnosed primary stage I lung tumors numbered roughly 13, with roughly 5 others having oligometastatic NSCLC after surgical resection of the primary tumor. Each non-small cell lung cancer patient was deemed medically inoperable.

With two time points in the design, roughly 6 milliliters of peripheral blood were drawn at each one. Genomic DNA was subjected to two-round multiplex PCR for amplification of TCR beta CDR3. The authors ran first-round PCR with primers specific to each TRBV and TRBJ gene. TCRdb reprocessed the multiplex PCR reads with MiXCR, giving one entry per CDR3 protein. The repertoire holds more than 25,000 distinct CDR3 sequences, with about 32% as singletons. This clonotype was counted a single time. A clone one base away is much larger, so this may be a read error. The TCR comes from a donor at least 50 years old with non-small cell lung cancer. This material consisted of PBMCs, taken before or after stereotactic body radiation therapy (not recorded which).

CDR3 sequence (DNA): TGTGCCAGCAGTCCGACAGGGTGCCTTCAGTACTTC. The encoded protein is CASSPTGCLQYF. This chain uses TRBV12-3 or TRBV12-4 with TRBJ2-4, with 7 bases fitting TRBD1. The ends lost 5 bases at V and 11 bases at J; junction bases unmatched: 6. CDR3 length: 12 amino acids.